There are many counts of the clone carrying this TCR beta chain. The antigen remains undetermined. The data stem from a study of Graves' ophthalmopathy and Graves' hyperthyroidism. Study findings and constraints: Blood also held most thyroid clonotypes expanded above 0.001 frequency.

This CDR3 has 16 amino acids. The V gene lost 4 bases and the J gene lost 4 bases, with 19 bases spanning the gap. Germline V gene sequence: CDR1 SGHNT, CDR2 YENEEA. Amplification from RNA transcripts yielded the TCR beta CDR3 regions. Second-round multiplex PCR came after a first-round RT-PCR that employed HTBI primers. TCRdb analysed the multiplex PCR reads with MiXCR anew, one entry per CDR3 protein. The profile shows 600,000 to 700,000 distinct CDR3 sequences, about 41% of them singletons. J is TRBJ2-5 and V is TRBV11-3; D is perhaps TRBD1 or TRBD2 (6 bases each). The origin of this receptor is an adult man with Graves' ophthalmopathy. The specimen sequenced was peripheral blood. The CDR3: CASSSTSRGVGETQYF. The CDR3 bases are TGTGCCAGCAGCTCAACCTCTAGGGGGGTTGGAGAGACCCAGTACTTC.